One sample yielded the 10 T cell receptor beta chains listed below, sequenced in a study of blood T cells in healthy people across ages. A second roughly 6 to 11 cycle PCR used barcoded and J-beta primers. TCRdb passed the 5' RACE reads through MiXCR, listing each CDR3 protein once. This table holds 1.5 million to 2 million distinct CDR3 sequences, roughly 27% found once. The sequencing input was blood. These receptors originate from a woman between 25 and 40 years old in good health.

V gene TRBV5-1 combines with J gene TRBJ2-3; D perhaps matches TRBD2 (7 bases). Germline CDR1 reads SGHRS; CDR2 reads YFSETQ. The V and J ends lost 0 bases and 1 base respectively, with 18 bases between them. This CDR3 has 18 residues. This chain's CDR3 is CASSLAGVGGLGTDTQYF. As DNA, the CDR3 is TGCGCCAGCAGCTTGGCGGGGGTCGGGGGGCTTGGCACAGATACGCAGTATTTT.

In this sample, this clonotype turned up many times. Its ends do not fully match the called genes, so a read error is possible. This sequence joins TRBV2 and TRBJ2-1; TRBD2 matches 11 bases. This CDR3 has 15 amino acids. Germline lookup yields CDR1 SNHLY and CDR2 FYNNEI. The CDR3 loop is CASSFSGGAYNEQFF. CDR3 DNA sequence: TGCGCCAGCAGCTTTAGCGGGGGGGCCTACAATGAGCAGTTCTTC.

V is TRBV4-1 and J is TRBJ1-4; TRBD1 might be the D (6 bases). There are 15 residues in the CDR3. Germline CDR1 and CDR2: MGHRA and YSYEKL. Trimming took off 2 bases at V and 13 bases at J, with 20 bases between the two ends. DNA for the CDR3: TGCGCCAGCAGCCAAAATACTGCCTCCGGGACAACACTGTTTTTT. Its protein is CASSQNTASGTTLFF.

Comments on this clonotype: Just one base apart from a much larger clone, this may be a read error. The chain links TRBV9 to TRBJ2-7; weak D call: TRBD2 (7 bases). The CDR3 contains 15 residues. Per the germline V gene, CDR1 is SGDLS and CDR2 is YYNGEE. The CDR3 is CAGSRGGDFSYEQYF. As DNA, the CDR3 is TGTGCCGGCAGCAGAGGGGGGGATTTCTCCTACGAGCAGTACTTC.

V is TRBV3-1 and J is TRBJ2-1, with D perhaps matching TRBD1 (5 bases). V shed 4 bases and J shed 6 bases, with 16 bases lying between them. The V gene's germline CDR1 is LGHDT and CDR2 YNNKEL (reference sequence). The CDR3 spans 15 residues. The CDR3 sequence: CASSPPVDSANEQFF. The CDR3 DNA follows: TGTGCCAGCAGCCCACCCGTCGACAGCGCCAATGAGCAGTTCTTC.

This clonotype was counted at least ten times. The CDR3, as DNA: TGTGCCAGCAGCACGGGGACAGGGGACAGCGAGCAGTACTTC. Amino acid sequence: CASSTGTGDSEQYF. The V gene is TRBV7-9, the J gene TRBJ2-7; 10 positions match TRBD1. CDR3 size: 14 residues. V was clipped by 5 bases and J by 6 bases; unmatched bases: 7. CDR1 is SEHNR, CDR2 FQNEAQ, per germline (reference sequence).

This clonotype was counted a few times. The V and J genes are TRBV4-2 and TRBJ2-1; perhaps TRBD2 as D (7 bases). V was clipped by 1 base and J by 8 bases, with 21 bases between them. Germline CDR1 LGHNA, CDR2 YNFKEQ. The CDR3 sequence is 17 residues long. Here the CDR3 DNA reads TGTGCCAGCAGCCAAGTCAGACGGGGGGCCCCCGGATATGAGCAGTTCTTC. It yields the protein CASSQVRRGAPGYEQFF.

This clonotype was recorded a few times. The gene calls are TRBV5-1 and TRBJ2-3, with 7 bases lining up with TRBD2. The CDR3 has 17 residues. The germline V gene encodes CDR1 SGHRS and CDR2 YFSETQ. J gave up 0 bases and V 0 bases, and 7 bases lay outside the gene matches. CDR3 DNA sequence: TGCGCCAGCAGCTTGGGCCTAGCGGAGTTTAGCACAGATACGCAGTATTTT. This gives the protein CASSLGLAEFSTDTQYF.

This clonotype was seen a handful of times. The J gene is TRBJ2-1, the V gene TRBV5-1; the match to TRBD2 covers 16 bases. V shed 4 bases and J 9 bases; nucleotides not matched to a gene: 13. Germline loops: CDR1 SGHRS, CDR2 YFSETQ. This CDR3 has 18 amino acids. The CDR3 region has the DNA TGCGCCAGCAGCCTTTATGCGGGACTAGCGGGAGGGATCGGTGAGCAGTTCTTC. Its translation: CASSLYAGLAGGIGEQFF. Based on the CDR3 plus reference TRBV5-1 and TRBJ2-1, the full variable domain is KAGVTQTPRYLIKTRGQQVTLSCSPISGHRSVSWYQQTPGQGLQFLFEYFSETQRNKGNFPGRFSGRQFSNSRSEMNVSTLELGDSALYLCASSLYAGLAGGIGEQFFGPGTRLTVL.

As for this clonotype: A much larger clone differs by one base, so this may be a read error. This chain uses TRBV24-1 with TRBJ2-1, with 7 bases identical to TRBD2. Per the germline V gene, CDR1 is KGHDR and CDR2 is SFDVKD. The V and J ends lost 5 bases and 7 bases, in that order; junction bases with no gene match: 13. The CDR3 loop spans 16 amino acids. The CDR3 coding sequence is TGTGCCACCAGTGTCATGAGCGGGATCTTCGAGAATGAGCAGTTCTTC. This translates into CATSVMSGIFENEQFF.